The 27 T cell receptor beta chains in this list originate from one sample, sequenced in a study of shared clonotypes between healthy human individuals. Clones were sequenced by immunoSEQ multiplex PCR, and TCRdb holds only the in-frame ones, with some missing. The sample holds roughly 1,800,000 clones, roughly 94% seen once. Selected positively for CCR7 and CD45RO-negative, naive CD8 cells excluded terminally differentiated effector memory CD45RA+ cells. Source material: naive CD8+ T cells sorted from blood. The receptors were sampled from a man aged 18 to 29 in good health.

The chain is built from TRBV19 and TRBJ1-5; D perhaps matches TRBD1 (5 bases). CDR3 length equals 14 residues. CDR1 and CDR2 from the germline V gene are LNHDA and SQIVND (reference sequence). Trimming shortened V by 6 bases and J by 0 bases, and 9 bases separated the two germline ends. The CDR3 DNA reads TGTGCCAGTAGGGTCAGGGATAGCAATCAGCCCCAGCATTTT. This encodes CASRVRDSNQPQHF.

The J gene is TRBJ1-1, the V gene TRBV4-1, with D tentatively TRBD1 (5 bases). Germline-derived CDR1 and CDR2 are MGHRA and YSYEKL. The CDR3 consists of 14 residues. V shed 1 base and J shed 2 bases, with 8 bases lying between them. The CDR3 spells CASSQGQRNTEAFF. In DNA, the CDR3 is TGCGCCAGCAGCCAAGGACAGCGAAACACTGAAGCTTTCTTT.

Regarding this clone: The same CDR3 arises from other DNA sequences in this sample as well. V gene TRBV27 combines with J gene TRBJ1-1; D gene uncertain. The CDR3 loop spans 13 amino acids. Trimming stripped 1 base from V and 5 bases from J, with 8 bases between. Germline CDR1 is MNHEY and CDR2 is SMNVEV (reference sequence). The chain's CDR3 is CASSLLGGTEAFF. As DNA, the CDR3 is TGTGCCAGCAGTTTATTGGGAGGGACTGAAGCTTTCTTT.

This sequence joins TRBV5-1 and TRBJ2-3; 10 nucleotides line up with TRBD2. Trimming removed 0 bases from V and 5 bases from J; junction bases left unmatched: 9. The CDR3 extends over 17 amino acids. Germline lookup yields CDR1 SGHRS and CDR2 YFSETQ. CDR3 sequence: CASSLVASGGIGDTQYF. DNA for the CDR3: TGCGCCAGCAGCTTGGTCGCTAGCGGGGGCATTGGAGATACGCAGTATTTT.

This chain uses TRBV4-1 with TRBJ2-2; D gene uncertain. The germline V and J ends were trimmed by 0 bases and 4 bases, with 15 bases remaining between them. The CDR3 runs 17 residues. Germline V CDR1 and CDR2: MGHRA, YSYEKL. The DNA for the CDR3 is TGCGCCAGCAGCCAAGATAGTGGATGGGCCGGCACCGGGGAGCTGTTTTTT. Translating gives CASSQDSGWAGTGELFF.

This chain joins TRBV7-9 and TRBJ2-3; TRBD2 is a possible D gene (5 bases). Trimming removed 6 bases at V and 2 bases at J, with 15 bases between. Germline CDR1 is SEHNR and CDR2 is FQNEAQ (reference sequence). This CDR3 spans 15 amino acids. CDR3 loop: CASRETTPITDTQYF. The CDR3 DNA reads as TGTGCCAGCAGGGAGACTACACCAATCACAGATACGCAGTATTTT.

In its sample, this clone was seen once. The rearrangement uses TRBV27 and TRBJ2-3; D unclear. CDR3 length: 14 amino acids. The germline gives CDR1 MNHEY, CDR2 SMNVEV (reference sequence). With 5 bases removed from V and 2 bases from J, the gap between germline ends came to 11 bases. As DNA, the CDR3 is TGTGCCAGCAGTGCAGTGTCGCCCACAGATACGCAGTATTTT. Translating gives CASSAVSPTDTQYF.

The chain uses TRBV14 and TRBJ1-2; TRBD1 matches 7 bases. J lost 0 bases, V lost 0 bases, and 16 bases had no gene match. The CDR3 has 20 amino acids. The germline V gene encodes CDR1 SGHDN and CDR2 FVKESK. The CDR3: CASSQDQVGQVKWANYGYTF. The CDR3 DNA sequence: TGTGCCAGCAGCCAAGACCAGGTCGGACAGGTAAAATGGGCTAACTATGGCTACACCTTC. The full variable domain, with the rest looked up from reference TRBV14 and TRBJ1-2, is EAGVTQFPSHSVIEKGQTVTLRCDPISGHDNLYWYRRVMGKEIKFLLHFVKESKQDESGMPNNRFLAERTGGTYSTLKVQPAELEDSGVYFCASSQDQVGQVKWANYGYTFGSGTRLTVV.

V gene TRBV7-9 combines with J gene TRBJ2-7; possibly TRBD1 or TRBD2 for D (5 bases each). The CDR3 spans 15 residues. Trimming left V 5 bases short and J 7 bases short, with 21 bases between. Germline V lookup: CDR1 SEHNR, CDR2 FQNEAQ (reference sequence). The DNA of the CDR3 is TGTGCCAGCAGCCGCCAGGACACCAGTACGGGGGAGCAGTACTTC. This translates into CASSRQDTSTGEQYF.

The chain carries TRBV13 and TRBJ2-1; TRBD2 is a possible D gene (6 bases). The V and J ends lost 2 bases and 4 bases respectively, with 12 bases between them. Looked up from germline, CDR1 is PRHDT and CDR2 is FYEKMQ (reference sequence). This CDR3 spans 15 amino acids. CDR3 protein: CASSLTGVLYNEQFF. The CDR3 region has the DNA TGTGCCAGCAGCTTAACGGGAGTGCTTTACAATGAGCAGTTCTTC.

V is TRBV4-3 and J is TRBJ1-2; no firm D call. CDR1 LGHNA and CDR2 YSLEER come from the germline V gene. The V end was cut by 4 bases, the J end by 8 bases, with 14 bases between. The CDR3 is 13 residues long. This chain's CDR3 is CASSPFLGDGYTF. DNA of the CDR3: TGCGCCAGCAGCCCATTCCTAGGAGACGGCTACACCTTC.

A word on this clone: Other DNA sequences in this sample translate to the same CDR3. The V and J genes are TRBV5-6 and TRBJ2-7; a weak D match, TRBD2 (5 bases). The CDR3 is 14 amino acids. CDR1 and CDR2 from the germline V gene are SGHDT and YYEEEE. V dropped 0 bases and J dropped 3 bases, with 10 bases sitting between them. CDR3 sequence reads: CASSLGGGSYEQYF. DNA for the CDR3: TGTGCCAGCAGCTTGGGGGGTGGGAGCTACGAGCAGTACTTC.

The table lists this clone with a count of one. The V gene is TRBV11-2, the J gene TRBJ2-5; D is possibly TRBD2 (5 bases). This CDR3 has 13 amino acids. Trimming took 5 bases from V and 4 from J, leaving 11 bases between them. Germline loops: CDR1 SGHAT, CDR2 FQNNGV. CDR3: CASSPTRRETQYF. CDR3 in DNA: TGTGCCAGCAGCCCCACTAGGAGAGAGACCCAGTACTTC.

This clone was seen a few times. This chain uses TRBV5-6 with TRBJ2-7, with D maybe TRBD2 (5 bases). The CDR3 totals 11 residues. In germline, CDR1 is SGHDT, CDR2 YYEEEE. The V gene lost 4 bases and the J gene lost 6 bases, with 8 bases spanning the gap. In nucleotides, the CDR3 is TGTGCCAGCAGCGCCGGAGGCGAGCAGTACTTC. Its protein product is CASSAGGEQYF.

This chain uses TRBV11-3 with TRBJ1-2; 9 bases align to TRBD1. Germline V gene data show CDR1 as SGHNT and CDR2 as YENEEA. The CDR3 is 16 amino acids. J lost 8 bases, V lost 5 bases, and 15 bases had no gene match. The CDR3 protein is CASSPQGQGPSGGYTF. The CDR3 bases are TGTGCCAGCAGCCCCCAGGGACAGGGCCCCAGTGGCGGCTACACCTTC.

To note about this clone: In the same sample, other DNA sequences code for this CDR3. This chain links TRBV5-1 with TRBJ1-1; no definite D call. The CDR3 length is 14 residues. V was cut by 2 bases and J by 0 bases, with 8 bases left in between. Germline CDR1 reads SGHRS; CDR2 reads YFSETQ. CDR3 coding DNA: TGCGCCAGCAGCTTAGGGAGCCTGAACACTGAAGCTTTCTTT. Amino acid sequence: CASSLGSLNTEAFF.

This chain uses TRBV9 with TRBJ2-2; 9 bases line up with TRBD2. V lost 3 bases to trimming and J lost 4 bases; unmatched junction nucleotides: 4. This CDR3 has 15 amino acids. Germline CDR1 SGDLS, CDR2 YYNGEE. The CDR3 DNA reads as TGTGCCAGCAGCGGGAGACTAGCGGTCACCGGGGAGCTGTTTTTT. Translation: CASSGRLAVTGELFF.

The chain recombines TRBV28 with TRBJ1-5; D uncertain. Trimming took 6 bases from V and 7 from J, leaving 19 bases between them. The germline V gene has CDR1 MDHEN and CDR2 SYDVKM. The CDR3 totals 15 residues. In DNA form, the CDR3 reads TGTGCCAGCAGCTCCCTCGAAATGCCGGGCCAGCCCCAGCATTTT. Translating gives CASSSLEMPGQPQHF.

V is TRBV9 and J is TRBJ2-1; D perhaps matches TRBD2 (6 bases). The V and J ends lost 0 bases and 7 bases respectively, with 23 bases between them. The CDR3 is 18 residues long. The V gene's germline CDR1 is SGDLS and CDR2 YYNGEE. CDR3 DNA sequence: TGTGCCAGCAGCGTAGGAAGTGGATGGGGGGAGGCTAAAAATGAGCAGTTCTTC. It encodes CASSVGSGWGEAKNEQFF. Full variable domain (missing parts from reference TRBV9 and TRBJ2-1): DSGVTQTPKHLITATGQRVTLRCSPRSGDLSVYWYQQSLDQGLQFLIQYYNGEERAKGNILERFSAQQFPDLHSELNLSSLELGDSALYFCASSVGSGWGEAKNEQFFGPGTRLTVL.

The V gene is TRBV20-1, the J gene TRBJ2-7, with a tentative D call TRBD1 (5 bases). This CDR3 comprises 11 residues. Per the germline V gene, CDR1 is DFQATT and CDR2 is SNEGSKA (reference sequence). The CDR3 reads CSLQVLYEQYF. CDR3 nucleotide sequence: TGCAGCCTACAGGTCCTCTACGAGCAGTACTTC.

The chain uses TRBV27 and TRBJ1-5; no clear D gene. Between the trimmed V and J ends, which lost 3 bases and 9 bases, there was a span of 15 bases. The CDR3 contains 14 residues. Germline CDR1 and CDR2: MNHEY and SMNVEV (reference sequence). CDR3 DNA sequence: TGTGCCAGCAGTTTGAGAGGGCCGATCATGCCCCAGCATTTT. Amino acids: CASSLRGPIMPQHF.

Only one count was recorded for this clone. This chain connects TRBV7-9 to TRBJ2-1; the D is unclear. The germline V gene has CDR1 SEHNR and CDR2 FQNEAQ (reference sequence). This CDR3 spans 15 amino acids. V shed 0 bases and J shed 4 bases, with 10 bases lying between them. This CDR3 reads CASSLALPIYNEQFF. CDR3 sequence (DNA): TGTGCCAGCAGCTTAGCCCTTCCTATTTACAATGAGCAGTTCTTC.

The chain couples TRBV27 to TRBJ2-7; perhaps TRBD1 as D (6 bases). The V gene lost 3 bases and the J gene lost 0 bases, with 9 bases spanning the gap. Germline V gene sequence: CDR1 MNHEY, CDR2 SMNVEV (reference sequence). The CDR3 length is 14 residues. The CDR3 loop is CASSFATGSYEQYF. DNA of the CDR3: TGTGCCAGCAGTTTCGCGACAGGCTCCTACGAGCAGTACTTC.

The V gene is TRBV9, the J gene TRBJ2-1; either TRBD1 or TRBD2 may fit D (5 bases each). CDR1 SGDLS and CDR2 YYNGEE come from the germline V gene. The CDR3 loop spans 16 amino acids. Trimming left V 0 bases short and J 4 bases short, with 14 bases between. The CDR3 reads CASSVGALGEYNEQFF. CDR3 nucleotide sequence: TGTGCCAGCAGCGTAGGGGCCCTGGGGGAGTACAATGAGCAGTTCTTC.

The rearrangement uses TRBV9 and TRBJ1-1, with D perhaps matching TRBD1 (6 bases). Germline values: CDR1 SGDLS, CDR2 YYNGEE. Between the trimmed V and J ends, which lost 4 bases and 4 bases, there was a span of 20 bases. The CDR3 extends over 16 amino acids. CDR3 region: CASSPTWAGDRTEAFF. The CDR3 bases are TGTGCCAGCAGCCCCACGTGGGCAGGGGATCGCACTGAAGCTTTCTTT.

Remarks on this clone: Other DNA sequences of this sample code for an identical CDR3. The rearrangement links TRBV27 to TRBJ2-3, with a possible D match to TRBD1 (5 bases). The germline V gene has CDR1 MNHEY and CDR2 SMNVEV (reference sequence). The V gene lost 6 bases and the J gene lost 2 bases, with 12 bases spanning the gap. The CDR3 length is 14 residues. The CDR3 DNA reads TGTGCCAGCAGACGTCAGGGCCTCACAGATACGCAGTATTTT. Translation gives CASRRQGLTDTQYF.

The CDR3 DNA sequence: TGTGCCAGCAGCTTGGTAGGGACGGGACAGCCCCAGCATTTT. It codes for CASSLVGTGQPQHF. The genes are TRBV5-8 and TRBJ1-5, with D perhaps TRBD1 (5 bases). Germline CDR1 and CDR2: SGHTS and YDEGEE. Trimming removed 0 bases from V and 7 bases from J, with 11 bases in between. This CDR3 has 14 residues.